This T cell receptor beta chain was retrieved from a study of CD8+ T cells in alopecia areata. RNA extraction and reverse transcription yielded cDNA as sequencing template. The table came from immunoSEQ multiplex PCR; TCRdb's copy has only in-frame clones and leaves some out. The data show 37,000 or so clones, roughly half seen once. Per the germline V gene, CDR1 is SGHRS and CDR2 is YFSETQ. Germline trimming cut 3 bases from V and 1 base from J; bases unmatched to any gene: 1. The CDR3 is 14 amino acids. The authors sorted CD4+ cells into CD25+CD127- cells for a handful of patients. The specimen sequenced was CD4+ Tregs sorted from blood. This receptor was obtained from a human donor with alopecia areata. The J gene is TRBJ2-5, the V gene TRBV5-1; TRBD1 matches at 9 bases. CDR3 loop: CASSWGQGQETQYF. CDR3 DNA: TGCGCCAGCAGCTGGGGACAGGGCCAAGAGACCCAGTACTTC. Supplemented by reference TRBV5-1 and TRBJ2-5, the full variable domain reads KAGVTQTPRYLIKTRGQQVTLSCSPISGHRSVSWYQQTPGQGLQFLFEYFSETQRNKGNFPGRFSGRQFSNSRSEMNVSTLELGDSALYLCASSWGQGQETQYFGPGTRLLVL.